Following are 16 T cell receptor beta chains from one sample sequenced in a study of T cell changes during pregnancy in multiple sclerosis. Sequencing was performed with immunoSEQ multiplex PCR; in TCRdb, only in-frame clones are kept and a portion is missing. Seen here are over 60,000 clones, about 88% observed once, and the top ten hold about 2.3%. Sample: peripheral blood, taken in the first trimester of pregnancy. Receptor source: a female donor with multiple sclerosis, enrolled in a pregnancy study.

The chain combines TRBV7-3 with TRBJ2-3; the D gene is possibly TRBD2 (6 bases). The length of the CDR3 is 15 residues. The V and J ends lost 5 bases and 2 bases respectively, with 14 bases between them. Germline values: CDR1 SGHTA, CDR2 FQGTGA. The DNA of the CDR3 is TGTGCCAGCAGCGCGGACGGGACTGACACAGATACGCAGTATTTT. It codes for CASSADGTDTDTQYF.

J is TRBJ2-1 and V is TRBV25-1, with a possible D match to TRBD1 (5 bases). V was shortened by 10 bases and J by 0 bases, with 13 bases between the two germline ends. Germline CDR1 and CDR2: MGHDK and SYGVNS. The CDR3 spans 14 residues. The CDR3 DNA reads as TGTGCCACCTGGGGCACGAGCTCCTACAATGAGCAGTTCTTC. Translating gives CATWGTSSYNEQFF.

This chain connects TRBV7-3 to TRBJ1-1; 8 bases fit TRBD1. There are 13 residues in the CDR3. With V trimmed by 5 bases and J by 1 base, 0 bases remained unmatched. The V gene's germline CDR1 is SGHTA and CDR2 FQGTGA. CDR3 coding DNA: TGTGCCAGCAGCCAGGGGGCGAACACTGAAGCTTTCTTT. It codes for CASSQGANTEAFF.

The rearrangement uses TRBV5-1 and TRBJ2-5, with a possible D match to TRBD2 (6 bases). Germline lookup yields CDR1 SGHRS and CDR2 YFSETQ. The V end was cut by 4 bases, the J end by 2 bases, with 15 bases between. The CDR3 totals 15 residues. This chain's CDR3 is CASSPLAGKQETQYF. CDR3 nucleotides: TGCGCCAGCAGCCCCCTCGCGGGGAAACAAGAGACCCAGTACTTC.

The V call is TRBV6-5, the J call TRBJ1-3; D possibly corresponds to TRBD1 (5 bases). The CDR3 extends over 14 amino acids. Germline CDR1 MNHEY, CDR2 SVGAGI. The ends were cut back, 4 bases at V and 0 bases at J, with 7 bases in the middle. CDR3 nucleotide sequence: TGTGCCAGCAGTTCCGGGGGCTCTGGAAACACCATATATTTT. Amino acid sequence: CASSSGGSGNTIYF.

This chain uses TRBV2 with TRBJ1-1, with D possibly TRBD1 on 5 matching bases. Germline V gene sequence: CDR1 SNHLY, CDR2 FYNNEI. Trimming shortened V by 4 bases and J by 2 bases, and 11 bases separated the two germline ends. The CDR3 loop spans 14 amino acids. CDR3 protein: CASSGDRYNTEAFF. In nucleotides, the CDR3 is TGTGCCAGCAGTGGAGACAGATACAACACTGAAGCTTTCTTT.

The CDR3 nucleotides read TGTGCCAGCAGGGGGGACAGAGCTAACACTGAAGCTTTCTTT. Protein sequence: CASRGDRANTEAFF. The chain links TRBV5-4 to TRBJ1-1, with 7 bases lining up with TRBD1. This CDR3 is 14 amino acids long. Germline CDR1 and CDR2: SGHNT and YYREEE (reference sequence). The J segment lost 2 bases and the V segment lost 5 bases, leaving 6 bases of the junction unmatched.

The genes are TRBV7-2 and TRBJ2-3, with 7 bases aligning to TRBD1. Per germline, CDR1 SGHTA and CDR2 FQGNSA. CDR3 length: 14 residues. J lost 2 bases, V lost 5 bases, and 4 bases had no gene match. This CDR3 reads CASSPGQTTDTQYF. The DNA of the CDR3 is TGTGCCAGCAGCCCGGGACAGACCACAGATACGCAGTATTTT.

This clone has more than one count but fewer than ten. The J gene is TRBJ2-1, the V gene TRBV29-1; D possibly corresponds to TRBD1 (6 bases). The CDR3 totals 13 residues. CDR1 and CDR2 from the germline V gene are SQVTM and ANQGSEA. Trimming stripped 1 base from V and 9 bases from J, with 13 bases between. CDR3 in DNA: TGCAGCGTTGAAGGCTTACAGGGAAGTGAGCAGTTCTTC. Protein sequence: CSVEGLQGSEQFF.

The chain employs TRBV5-1 and TRBJ1-1; TRBD1 aligns across 8 bases. Germline values: CDR1 SGHRS, CDR2 YFSETQ. V dropped 3 bases and J dropped 0; count of bases not matched to a gene: 4. This CDR3 comprises 15 residues. Here the CDR3 reads CASSSATGVNTEAFF. The DNA of the CDR3 is TGCGCCAGCAGCTCAGCGACAGGGGTGAACACTGAAGCTTTCTTT. The full variable domain, completed using reference TRBV5-1 and TRBJ1-1, is KAGVTQTPRYLIKTRGQQVTLSCSPISGHRSVSWYQQTPGQGLQFLFEYFSETQRNKGNFPGRFSGRQFSNSRSEMNVSTLELGDSALYLCASSSATGVNTEAFFGQGTRLTVV.

The V call is TRBV6-5, the J call TRBJ1-6, with D perhaps matching TRBD1 (5 bases). Germline CDR1 and CDR2: MNHEY and SVGAGI. CDR3 length: 15 residues. Deletions cut 0 bases from V and 8 bases from J, with 11 bases between. CDR3 sequence reads: CASSYSGEGDSPLHF. The CDR3 bases are TGTGCCAGCAGTTACTCTGGGGAAGGGGATTCACCCCTCCACTTT.

This chain joins TRBV7-9 and TRBJ1-2; 7 bases agree with TRBD1. Losses at the gene ends were 5 bases for V and 2 bases for J; bases not matched to a gene: 11. CDR3 length: 16 amino acids. Germline assignment: CDR1 SEHNR and CDR2 FQNEAQ (reference sequence). CDR3 bases: TGTGCCAGCAGCCCCCGCTACAGGGGACCGAACTATGGCTACACCTTC. It encodes CASSPRYRGPNYGYTF.

The chain combines TRBV18 with TRBJ2-7, with 10 nucleotides matching TRBD2. The V gene's germline CDR1 is KGHSH and CDR2 LQKENI. This CDR3 contains 15 residues. Trimming took 3 bases from V and 4 from J; bases not matched to a gene: 6. The CDR3 loop is CASSPGSGGEYEQYF. The CDR3 nucleotides read TGTGCCAGCTCACCGGGCAGCGGGGGGGAGTACGAGCAGTACTTC.

The V and J genes are TRBV9 and TRBJ2-3; no definite D call. Trimming removed 4 bases from V and 0 bases from J, with 12 bases in between. The CDR3 extends over 15 amino acids. In germline, CDR1 is SGDLS, CDR2 YYNGEE. The CDR3 DNA is TGTGCCAGCAGCCTCCTGGCAGTAAGCACAGATACGCAGTATTTT. Translation gives CASSLLAVSTDTQYF.

In its sample, this clone is medium-sized. This rearrangement joins TRBV30 to TRBJ1-5, with 7 bases lining up with TRBD1. V shed 3 bases, J shed 5 bases, and the junction held 7 bases outside the gene matches. CDR1 is GTSNPN, CDR2 SVGIG, per germline (reference sequence). The CDR3 contains 14 residues. The CDR3 region is CAWSGDREYQPQHF. CDR3 bases: TGTGCCTGGAGCGGGGACAGAGAGTATCAGCCCCAGCATTTT.

V and J are TRBV2 and TRBJ2-7, with 7 bases matching TRBD1. V dropped 8 bases and J dropped 2; count of bases not matched to a gene: 6. CDR1 and CDR2 from the germline V gene are SNHLY and FYNNEI. The CDR3 length is 13 residues. As DNA, the CDR3 is TGTGCCAGCCTGGGACAGCTACCCTACGAGCAGTACTTC. It encodes CASLGQLPYEQYF.